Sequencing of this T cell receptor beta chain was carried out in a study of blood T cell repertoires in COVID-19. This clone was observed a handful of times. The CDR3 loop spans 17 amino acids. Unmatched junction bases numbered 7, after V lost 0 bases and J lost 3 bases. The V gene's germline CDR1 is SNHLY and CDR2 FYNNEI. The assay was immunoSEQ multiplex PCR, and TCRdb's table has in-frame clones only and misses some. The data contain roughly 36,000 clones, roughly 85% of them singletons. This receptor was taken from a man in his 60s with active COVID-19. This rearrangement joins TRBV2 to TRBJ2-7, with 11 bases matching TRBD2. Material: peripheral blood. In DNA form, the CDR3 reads TGTGCCAGCAGTGAAGCGGGAGTAGCGGGAGGGTACTACGAGCAGTACTTC. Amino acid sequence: CASSEAGVAGGYYEQYF.